The 21 T cell receptor beta chains presented below share a single source sample, sequenced in a study of post-analysis software for immune sequencing data. Findings and limits, study-wide: Patients used about five TRBV segments, including TRBV5-6, TRBV5-1 and TRBV20-1, more often than controls.

Unique molecular identifiers featured in each of the TCR beta cDNA libraries. TCRdb redid the calling of the PCR reads with MiXCR, one entry per CDR3 protein. The table lists roughly 600,000 distinct CDR3 sequences, 44% of them singletons, with 1.5% to 2% in the top ten. These receptors have no identified antigens. The sequencing sample was made of blood. These receptors originate from a girl aged 5 to 17 with multiple sclerosis.

The V and J genes are TRBV7-8 and TRBJ2-6; D is possibly TRBD2 (6 bases). CDR1 and CDR2 from the germline V gene are SGHVS and FQNEAQ. This CDR3 spans 16 amino acids. V shed 5 bases and J shed 2 bases, with 13 bases lying between them. The CDR3 here is CASSKSGRAGANVLTF. CDR3 coding DNA: TGTGCCAGCAGCAAAAGCGGGCGGGCTGGGGCCAACGTCCTGACTTTC. Using reference TRBV7-8 and TRBJ2-6 for the parts outside the CDR3, the full variable domain is GAGVSQSPRYKVAKRGQDVALRCDPISGHVSLFWYQQALGQGPEFLTYFQNEAQLDKSGLPSDRFFAERPEGSVSTLKIQRTQQEDSAVYLCASSKSGRAGANVLTFGAGSRLTVL.

The rearrangement joins TRBV20-1 to TRBJ2-3, with TRBD2 as a possible D gene (5 bases). Germline values: CDR1 DFQATT, CDR2 SNEGSKA (reference sequence). Trimming pared 3 bases from V and 1 base from J, leaving 17 bases between. CDR3 length: 16 residues. In nucleotides, the CDR3 is TGCAGTGCTAGGCCCGGACTTTCCCATCGCACAGATACGCAGTATTTT. Protein sequence: CSARPGLSHRTDTQYF.

The V gene is TRBV20-1, the J gene TRBJ2-7; no reliable D call. CDR3 length: 12 residues. Trimming left V 6 bases short and J 0 bases short, with 9 bases between. Germline V lookup: CDR1 DFQATT, CDR2 SNEGSKA (reference sequence). The CDR3 region is CSATDSSYEQYF. As DNA, the CDR3 is TGCAGTGCGACCGATTCCTCCTACGAGCAGTACTTC.

V gene TRBV6-5 combines with J gene TRBJ1-3, with TRBD1 matching over 7 bases. Germline CDR1 and CDR2: MNHEY and SVGAGI. The CDR3 loop spans 16 amino acids. V shed 4 bases and J 4 bases; nucleotides not matched to a gene: 10. The CDR3 sequence is CASSCEAGGRGNTIYF. CDR3 in DNA: TGTGCCAGCAGTTGCGAGGCAGGGGGTCGCGGAAACACCATATATTTT.

This clonotype appeared a few times. V is TRBV12-3 or TRBV12-4 and J is TRBJ2-4, with D possibly matching TRBD2 (5 bases). The end of the DNA aligns better with TRBJ2-7, so the J call may be wrong. The CDR3 loop spans 12 amino acids. CDR3 sequence reads: CASRREGYEQYF. The CDR3 DNA reads as TGTGCCAGCAGGCGAGAGGGCTACGAGCAGTACTTC.

The rearrangement links TRBV12-3 or TRBV12-4 to TRBJ2-3; 8 nucleotides align to TRBD2. V was clipped by 2 bases and J by 5 bases; unmatched bases: 3. There are 14 residues in the CDR3. The CDR3 here is CASSLPGGRDTQYF. The DNA of the CDR3 is TGTGCCAGCAGTTTACCGGGAGGGAGAGATACGCAGTATTTT.

V usage is TRBV20-1 and J usage is TRBJ2-3; no clear D gene. The germline gives CDR1 DFQATT, CDR2 SNEGSKA (reference sequence). The CDR3 runs 13 residues. The V end was cut by 3 bases, the J end by 3 bases, with 10 bases between. The CDR3 here is CSASDSRTDTQYF. Here the CDR3 DNA reads TGCAGTGCTAGTGACTCTAGGACAGATACGCAGTATTTT.

This chain uses TRBV5-1 with TRBJ2-1; the match to TRBD2 covers 11 bases. Germline V gene sequence: CDR1 SGHRS, CDR2 YFSETQ. The CDR3 runs 17 residues. V gave up 4 bases and J gave up 3 bases; unmatched junction bases: 9. CDR3 bases: TGCGCCAGCAGCCTCCCCCTAGCGGGAGGTTTCTACAATGAGCAGTTCTTC. Translating it yields CASSLPLAGGFYNEQFF.

This clonotype occurred a few times. In DNA, the CDR3 is TGTGCCAGCAGCTTAGAAGCGGCGAGGGAGCAGTACTTC. This translates into CASSLEAAREQYF. The chain joins TRBV7-2 to TRBJ2-7; possibly TRBD2 for D (5 bases). The CDR3 runs to 13 residues. With 1 base removed from V and 7 bases from J, the gap between germline ends came to 11 bases. Germline V gives CDR1 SGHTA, CDR2 FQGNSA.

There are a few counts of this clonotype. The chain couples TRBV29-1 to TRBJ2-1, with TRBD2 matching over 8 bases. Germline trimming cut 7 bases from V and 8 bases from J; bases unmatched to any gene: 13. CDR1 and CDR2 from the germline V gene are SQVTM and ANQGSEA. The CDR3 length is 14 residues. CDR3 sequence (DNA): TGCAGCGCTTTCCACGGGACTAGGAGGGATGAGCAGTTCTTC. It encodes CSAFHGTRRDEQFF.

The chain joins TRBV20-1 to TRBJ2-3; 16 positions agree with TRBD2. There are 19 residues in the CDR3. V was pared by 0 bases and J by 4 bases, with 10 bases of the junction left unmatched. Looked up from germline, CDR1 is DFQATT and CDR2 is SNEGSKA (reference sequence). For the CDR3, the DNA is TGCAGTGCTAGAGACCTGGGACTAGCGGGAGGGACATCGGCAGATACGCAGTATTTT. It yields the protein CSARDLGLAGGTSADTQYF.

The chain is built from TRBV12-3 or TRBV12-4 and TRBJ2-1; the match to TRBD2 covers 14 bases. This CDR3 spans 17 amino acids. J gave up 7 bases and V 4 bases, and 9 bases lay outside the gene matches. CDR3 region: CASSSALGLAGVNEQFF. The CDR3 coding sequence is TGTGCCAGCAGTTCGGCGTTGGGACTAGCGGGAGTAAATGAGCAGTTCTTC.

In this sample, this clonotype turned up a few times. The genes are TRBV20-1 and TRBJ2-5; no clear D gene. The CDR3 runs to 13 residues. Trimming shortened V by 3 bases and J by 2 bases, and 10 bases separated the two germline ends. Per the germline V gene, CDR1 is DFQATT and CDR2 is SNEGSKA (reference sequence). The CDR3 protein is CSARADRQETQYF. The CDR3 DNA reads TGCAGTGCTAGGGCGGACCGGCAAGAGACCCAGTACTTC.

This chain joins TRBV11-2 and TRBJ2-1; tentatively, D is TRBD2 (6 bases). V lost 5 bases and J lost 4, with 15 bases in between. CDR3 length: 15 residues. Germline V gene data show CDR1 as SGHAT and CDR2 as FQNNGV. The CDR3 coding sequence is TGTGCCAGCAGCCCTATTAGCGGACGATACAATGAGCAGTTCTTC. As protein: CASSPISGRYNEQFF.

This clonotype has more than one count but fewer than ten. The V gene is TRBV12-3 or TRBV12-4, the J gene TRBJ2-7; D might be TRBD1 (6 bases). Trimming left V 1 base short and J 2 bases short, with 12 bases between. The CDR3 sequence is 15 residues long. This CDR3 reads CASSLDRAIAYEQYF. In nucleotides, the CDR3 is TGTGCCAGCAGTTTAGACAGGGCCATAGCCTACGAGCAGTACTTC.

The rearrangement uses TRBV6-5 and TRBJ2-7; TRBD2 is a possible D gene (6 bases). The CDR3 covers 16 residues. Germline CDR1 and CDR2: MNHEY and SVGAGI. Trimming took off 2 bases at V and 2 bases at J, with 16 bases between the two ends. CDR3 in amino acids: CASSYEAVGGTYEQYF. In DNA, the CDR3 is TGTGCCAGCAGTTACGAGGCGGTAGGAGGGACCTACGAGCAGTACTTC.

V usage is TRBV27 and J usage is TRBJ2-6, with D possibly being TRBD2 (5 bases). The V gene's germline CDR1 is MNHEY and CDR2 SMNVEV (reference sequence). V lost 6 bases and J 1 base, leaving 10 bases between the germline ends. This CDR3 has 15 residues. CDR3 nucleotide sequence: TGTGCCAGCAGCGGACTGTCATCTGGGGCCAACGTCCTGACTTTC. Translating gives CASSGLSSGANVLTF.

The gene calls are TRBV12-3 or TRBV12-4 and TRBJ1-2; D call uncertain. The CDR3 has 13 residues. With 3 bases removed from V and 3 bases from J, the gap between germline ends came to 8 bases. The CDR3 DNA reads as TGTGCCAGCAGTTTGGCCAGCTACTATGGCTACACCTTC. Translated: CASSLASYYGYTF.

This clonotype was picked up a small number of times. The V call is TRBV5-6, the J call TRBJ2-1; D remains ambiguous. The germline V gene has CDR1 SGHDT and CDR2 YYEEEE. The CDR3 runs 12 residues. V was pared by 6 bases and J by 8 bases, with 12 bases between. The CDR3 loop reads CASIQTGHEQFF. CDR3 nucleotide sequence: TGTGCCAGCATCCAAACTGGGCATGAGCAGTTCTTC.

The chain carries TRBV5-4 and TRBJ2-3, with 10 nucleotides matching TRBD2. Germline values: CDR1 SGHNT, CDR2 YYREEE (reference sequence). This CDR3 contains 14 residues. The CDR3 DNA is TGTGTCCTGAGCGGGAGGGGAGCCGAAGATACGCAGTATTTT. This codes for CVLSGRGAEDTQYF.

The table lists this clonotype with a count of one. The rearrangement links TRBV7-8 to TRBJ2-3; TRBD1 matches at 8 bases. V was clipped by 10 bases and J by 5 bases; unmatched bases: 8. Per germline, CDR1 SGHVS and CDR2 FQNEAQ. The CDR3 consists of 13 residues. The chain's CDR3 is CAKAGGVKDTQYF. DNA of the CDR3: TGTGCCAAGGCAGGGGGCGTTAAAGATACGCAGTATTTT.